The 26 T cell receptor beta chains in this list originate from one sample, sequenced in a study of T cell responses to AZD1222 COVID-19 vaccine. Sequenced by immunoSEQ multiplex PCR; TCRdb stores in-frame clones only, minus some. Of more than 100,000 clones listed, about 93% were seen once; the top ten hold around 5%. This specimen was peripheral blood, taken 28 days after the second AZD1222 dose. The receptors were sampled from an adult who received the AZD1222 COVID-19 vaccine.

This clone was detected once. This rearrangement joins TRBV10-3 to TRBJ2-7; 10 positions agree with TRBD1. The CDR3 sequence is 13 residues long. The germline V gene has CDR1 ENHRY and CDR2 SYGVKD. V was pared by 5 bases and J by 6 bases, with 4 bases of the junction left unmatched. CDR3: CAISRQGASEQYF. The CDR3 coding sequence is TGTGCCATCAGTAGACAGGGGGCAAGCGAGCAGTACTTC.

The rearrangement links TRBV5-1 to TRBJ2-7; TRBD2 aligns across 13 bases. Germline loops: CDR1 SGHRS, CDR2 YFSETQ. The CDR3 covers 17 residues. The V segment lost 2 bases and the J segment 0 bases; nucleotides outside the gene matches: 5. The CDR3 nucleotides are TGCGCCAGCAGCTTCGGACTAGCGGGAGAGAGCTCCTACGAGCAGTACTTC. This sequence encodes CASSFGLAGESSYEQYF. Full variable domain (remainder filled in from reference TRBV5-1 and TRBJ2-7): KAGVTQTPRYLIKTRGQQVTLSCSPISGHRSVSWYQQTPGQGLQFLFEYFSETQRNKGNFPGRFSGRQFSNSRSEMNVSTLELGDSALYLCASSFGLAGESSYEQYFGPGTRLTVT.

This chain links TRBV28 with TRBJ1-2; 9 bases fit TRBD1. This CDR3 region has 12 residues. Germline V gene data show CDR1 as MDHEN and CDR2 as SYDVKM. The V segment lost 5 bases and the J segment 6 bases; nucleotides outside the gene matches: 1. The CDR3 reads CASSGTGNGYTF. CDR3 in DNA: TGTGCCAGCAGTGGGACAGGGAATGGCTACACCTTC.

This rearrangement joins TRBV28 to TRBJ1-5; the D gene is possibly TRBD1 (6 bases). The ends were cut back, 2 bases at V and 9 bases at J, with 17 bases in the middle. The CDR3 is made up of 15 amino acids. CDR1 and CDR2 from the germline V gene are MDHEN and SYDVKM. The CDR3: CASSLRGTTKPPQHF. The DNA of the CDR3 is TGTGCCAGCAGTTTACGGGGGACAACTAAACCGCCCCAGCATTTT.

This sequence joins TRBV7-2 and TRBJ2-5; possibly TRBD1 for D (6 bases). Trimming stripped 1 base from V and 5 bases from J, with 14 bases between. CDR1 and CDR2 from the germline V gene are SGHTA and FQGNSA. The CDR3 is 15 amino acids. For the CDR3, the DNA is TGTGCCAGCAGCTTAGATCAGGGGTCGAGGGAGACCCAGTACTTC. Encoded protein: CASSLDQGSRETQYF.

V is TRBV19 and J is TRBJ2-1; 8 bases are a match to TRBD2. The CDR3 runs to 15 residues. Germline V gene data show CDR1 as LNHDA and CDR2 as SQIVND (reference sequence). Trimming removed 4 bases from V and 4 bases from J; junction bases left unmatched: 6. CDR3 DNA sequence: TGTGCCAGTAGTAAAACTAGCGGACCTTACAATGAGCAGTTCTTC. Amino acid sequence: CASSKTSGPYNEQFF.

The genes are TRBV29-1 and TRBJ2-3; possibly TRBD1 for D (6 bases). CDR1 SQVTM and CDR2 ANQGSEA come from the germline V gene. Between the trimmed V and J ends, which lost 6 bases and 2 bases, there was a span of 12 bases. This CDR3 spans 13 amino acids. CDR3 protein: CSVERTATDTQYF. The CDR3 DNA follows: TGCAGCGTCGAGCGGACAGCCACAGATACGCAGTATTTT.

The chain uses TRBV29-1 and TRBJ2-2; D may be TRBD1 (7 bases). The V end was cut by 7 bases, the J end by 2 bases, with 14 bases between. This CDR3 is built from 14 residues. CDR1 and CDR2 (germline): SQVTM, ANQGSEA. The DNA of the CDR3 is TGCAGCGGGGGGGACAGTTACAACACCGGGGAGCTGTTTTTT. It specifies CSGGDSYNTGELFF.

This chain joins TRBV29-1 and TRBJ1-2; D unclear. Trimming removed 3 bases from V and 4 bases from J, with 12 bases in between. Germline V CDR1 and CDR2: SQVTM, ANQGSEA. This CDR3 spans 13 amino acids. The chain's CDR3 is CSVETPHIYGYTF. Here the CDR3 DNA reads TGCAGCGTTGAGACTCCGCATATCTATGGCTACACCTTC.

The chain couples TRBV9 to TRBJ2-7, with D perhaps being TRBD1 or TRBD2 (7 bases each). Trimming removed 3 bases at V and 4 bases at J, with 14 bases between. This CDR3 contains 14 residues. Per germline, CDR1 SGDLS and CDR2 YYNGEE. CDR3 coding DNA: TGTGCCAGCAGCGCCTGGCAGGGGGGGTACGAGCAGTACTTC. This encodes CASSAWQGGYEQYF. Looking up the rest from reference TRBV9 and TRBJ2-7 gives the full variable domain: DSGVTQTPKHLITATGQRVTLRCSPRSGDLSVYWYQQSLDQGLQFLIQYYNGEERAKGNILERFSAQQFPDLHSELNLSSLELGDSALYFCASSAWQGGYEQYFGPGTRLTVT.

This chain uses TRBV2 with TRBJ1-2; D not certain. V gave up 9 bases and J gave up 2 bases, with 19 bases separating them. Per germline, CDR1 SNHLY and CDR2 FYNNEI. The CDR3 extends over 15 amino acids. CDR3 nucleotides: TGTGCCAGATCGGTTCAGGACGCAGGAAACTATGGCTACACCTTC. It is translated as CARSVQDAGNYGYTF.

The chain links TRBV18 to TRBJ1-6, with D perhaps TRBD1 (6 bases). The CDR3 runs 15 residues. Germline-derived CDR1 and CDR2 are KGHSH and LQKENI. V lost 3 bases and J 10 bases, leaving 16 bases between the germline ends. The CDR3: CASSPSGTPKSPLHF. Here the CDR3 DNA reads TGTGCCAGCTCACCTTCCGGGACACCGAAATCACCCCTCCACTTT. Using reference TRBV18 and TRBJ1-6 for the parts outside the CDR3, the full variable domain is NAGVMQNPRHLVRRRGQEARLRCSPMKGHSHVYWYRQLPEEGLKFMVYLQKENIIDESGMPKERFSAEFPKEGPSILRIQQVVRGDSAAYFCASSPSGTPKSPLHFGNGTRLTVT.

This rearrangement joins TRBV10-3 to TRBJ2-3; D ambiguous. Germline CDR1 and CDR2: ENHRY and SYGVKD. The germline V and J ends were trimmed by 10 bases and 6 bases, with 14 bases remaining between them. The CDR3 loop spans 12 amino acids. Written as DNA, the CDR3 is TGTGCCAGCCTTTCGGTCGGGGATACGCAGTATTTT. This codes for CASLSVGDTQYF.

CDR3 sequence (DNA): TGTGCCAGCAGTGAAATCTTAGGGGACGCCTACGAGCAGTACTTC. This translates into CASSEILGDAYEQYF. This chain links TRBV6-1 with TRBJ2-7; tentatively, D is TRBD1 or TRBD2 (5 bases each). CDR1 MNHNS and CDR2 SASEGT come from the germline V gene. The CDR3 runs to 15 residues. V was pared by 2 bases and J by 2 bases, with 13 bases between.

This chain uses TRBV18 with TRBJ2-7; the D gene is possibly TRBD1 (6 bases). Trimming removed 1 base at V and 0 bases at J, with 7 bases between. The CDR3 length is 14 residues. Germline V gene lookup returns CDR1 KGHSH and CDR2 LQKENI. The CDR3 nucleotides are TGTGCCAGCTCACCACGACAGGACTCCTACGAGCAGTACTTC. Encoded protein: CASSPRQDSYEQYF.

CDR3 nucleotides: TGTGCCAGCAGCGTTCAGGGTGACCGACGAGAGACCCAGTACTTC. Translated, it gives CASSVQGDRRETQYF. The chain carries TRBV9 and TRBJ2-5; perhaps TRBD1 as D (5 bases). Germline-derived CDR1 and CDR2 are SGDLS and YYNGEE. The CDR3 spans 15 residues. V lost 2 bases to trimming and J lost 4 bases, with 15 bases between them.

This sequence joins TRBV29-1 and TRBJ1-1; no definite D call. The germline V gene has CDR1 SQVTM and CDR2 ANQGSEA. This CDR3 spans 13 amino acids. The V gene lost 4 bases and the J gene lost 3 bases, with 12 bases spanning the gap. CDR3 bases: TGCAGCGTTGTGTATTCTGGATACACTGAAGCTTTCTTT. Its translation: CSVVYSGYTEAFF.

The J gene is TRBJ2-7, the V gene TRBV9; D gene ambiguous. The germline V gene encodes CDR1 SGDLS and CDR2 YYNGEE. V shed 1 base and J shed 4 bases, with 9 bases lying between them. The CDR3 totals 13 residues. The CDR3 bases are TGTGCCAGCAGCGTATCGCCCGAGTACGAGCAGTACTTC. Protein product: CASSVSPEYEQYF.

The chain carries TRBV7-2 and TRBJ2-5; 13 bases fit TRBD2. Trimming took 7 bases from V and 2 from J; bases not matched to a gene: 16. The CDR3 runs to 19 residues. Looked up from germline, CDR1 is SGHTA and CDR2 is FQGNSA. For the CDR3, the DNA is TGTGCCAGCACCCGGGACAGATGGACTAGCGGGAGCCCTCAAGAGACCCAGTACTTC. Translation: CASTRDRWTSGSPQETQYF.

In this sample, this clone turned up once. This sequence joins TRBV9 and TRBJ1-3; D unclear. V lost 0 bases and J 0 bases, leaving 10 bases between the germline ends. The CDR3 consists of 16 residues. The V gene's germline CDR1 is SGDLS and CDR2 YYNGEE. CDR3 sequence: CASSVAADFSGNTIYF. The CDR3 DNA reads TGTGCCAGCAGCGTAGCGGCAGACTTCTCTGGAAACACCATATATTTT. Complete variable domain (other parts from reference TRBV9 and TRBJ1-3): DSGVTQTPKHLITATGQRVTLRCSPRSGDLSVYWYQQSLDQGLQFLIQYYNGEERAKGNILERFSAQQFPDLHSELNLSSLELGDSALYFCASSVAADFSGNTIYFGEGSWLTVV.

V and J are TRBV6-5 and TRBJ2-1; a weak D match, TRBD1 (7 bases). The CDR3 has 12 residues. Germline CDR1 is MNHEY and CDR2 is SVGAGI. The V end lost 8 bases, the J end lost 7 bases, and 12 bases lay between the germline ends. CDR3 DNA: TGTGCCAGCGGAGGGGGCGTAAATGAGCAGTTCTTC. It translates to CASGGGVNEQFF.

CDR3 residues: CAWSAPAGGVLGTNEKLFF. CDR3 nucleotides: TGTGCCTGGAGTGCCCCGGCGGGGGGTGTCCTTGGCACTAATGAAAAACTGTTTTTT. The chain uses TRBV30 and TRBJ1-4, with a weak D call TRBD1 (5 bases). CDR1 and CDR2 from the germline V gene are GTSNPN and SVGIG (reference sequence). This CDR3 is built from 19 residues. V was trimmed by 1 base and J by 2 bases, leaving 23 bases between them.

The chain is built from TRBV4-2 and TRBJ2-1; 8 bases align to TRBD2. The CDR3 totals 16 residues. V lost 1 base to trimming and J lost 5 bases; unmatched junction nucleotides: 7. CDR1 is LGHNA and CDR2 is YNFKEQ in the germline V gene. The CDR3 loop reads CASSQVPSGLNNEQFF. The CDR3 region has the DNA TGTGCCAGCAGCCAAGTGCCTAGCGGGCTAAACAATGAGCAGTTCTTC.

The chain joins TRBV7-2 to TRBJ2-7; D uncertain. CDR3 length equals 12 residues. Germline V gene lookup returns CDR1 SGHTA and CDR2 FQGNSA. The germline V and J ends were trimmed by 5 bases and 4 bases, with 9 bases remaining between them. The CDR3 DNA reads as TGTGCCAGCAGCCAGTGGGGTTACGAGCAGTACTTC. As protein: CASSQWGYEQYF.

This clone was detected once. The CDR3 loop reads CASSIKQGSSYNEQFF. The DNA of the CDR3 is TGTGCCAGTAGTATAAAGCAGGGGAGCTCCTACAATGAGCAGTTCTTC. This chain joins TRBV19 and TRBJ2-1, with D maybe TRBD1 (6 bases). V was clipped by 2 bases and J by 0 bases, with 11 bases between them. The germline CDR1 and CDR2 sequences are LNHDA and SQIVND (reference sequence). CDR3 size: 16 residues.

V usage is TRBV9 and J usage is TRBJ2-5; D unresolved. Trimming shortened V by 2 bases and J by 5 bases, and 4 bases separated the two germline ends. CDR1 and CDR2 (germline): SGDLS, YYNGEE. The CDR3 length is 11 residues. CDR3: CASSVAETQYF. The DNA of the CDR3 is TGTGCCAGCAGCGTGGCGGAGACCCAGTACTTC. Combining the CDR3 with reference TRBV9 and TRBJ2-5 gives the whole variable domain DSGVTQTPKHLITATGQRVTLRCSPRSGDLSVYWYQQSLDQGLQFLIQYYNGEERAKGNILERFSAQQFPDLHSELNLSSLELGDSALYFCASSVAETQYFGPGTRLLVL.